A single sample gave rise to the 12 T cell receptor beta chains below, sequenced in a study of cytomegalovirus exposure and HLA in healthy donors. Primers: 60 Vbeta forward and 13 Jbeta reverse. The table came from immunoSEQ multiplex PCR; TCRdb's copy has only in-frame clones and leaves some out. Of approximately 260,000 clones listed, approximately 91% were seen once; the top ten hold 1.7%. The sequencing sample was made of PBMCs. The receptor source for this set is a girl under 10 years old in good health and CMV-seronegative.

The chain carries TRBV28 and TRBJ1-3; no reliable D call. CDR3 length equals 15 residues. CDR1 is MDHEN and CDR2 is SYDVKM in the germline V gene. With 3 bases removed from V and 2 bases from J, the gap between germline ends came to 11 bases. CDR3 region: CASSFGGFPGNTIYF. DNA of the CDR3: TGTGCCAGCAGTTTTGGAGGCTTCCCTGGAAACACCATATATTTT.

In nucleotides, the CDR3 is TGTGCCAGCAGCTTGGCCGGGTGGGTGCCCGAGCAGTACTTC. This gives the protein CASSLAGWVPEQYF. The gene calls are TRBV5-4 and TRBJ2-7, with D uncertain. Germline CDR1 and CDR2: SGHNT and YYREEE (reference sequence). V lost 0 bases and J lost 6, with 13 bases in between. The CDR3 spans 14 residues. Based on the CDR3 plus reference TRBV5-4 and TRBJ2-7, the full variable domain is ETGVTQSPTHLIKTRGQQVTLRCSSQSGHNTVSWYQQALGQGPQFIFQYYREEENGRGNFPPRFSGLQFPNYSSELNVNALELDDSALYLCASSLAGWVPEQYFGPGTRLTVT.

This CDR3 is CASSAQRDTEAFF. The DNA of the CDR3 is TGTGCCAGCTCAGCTCAGAGGGACACTGAAGCTTTCTTT. This sequence joins TRBV18 and TRBJ1-1, with D hard to call. The V end was cut by 5 bases, the J end by 3 bases, with 10 bases between. This CDR3 comprises 13 residues. Germline V gene sequence: CDR1 KGHSH, CDR2 LQKENI.

The chain couples TRBV6-1 to TRBJ1-1; D is perhaps TRBD1 (5 bases). V was cut by 1 base and J by 5 bases, with 26 bases left in between. The CDR3 spans 19 residues. Per germline, CDR1 MNHNS and CDR2 SASEGT. This CDR3 reads CASSEVNLGTGGMGTEAFF. The CDR3 nucleotides are TGTGCCAGCAGTGAAGTCAACCTCGGTACAGGTGGGATGGGGACTGAAGCTTTCTTT.

V usage is TRBV6-5 and J usage is TRBJ2-4; D remains unclear. The CDR3 runs 12 residues. Trimming pared 8 bases from V and 8 bases from J, leaving 13 bases between. Germline-derived CDR1 and CDR2 are MNHEY and SVGAGI. For the CDR3, the DNA is TGTGCCAGCGAGCTTGATGCGGACATTCAGTACTTC. Translated: CASELDADIQYF.

The chain recombines TRBV11-2 with TRBJ1-4, with D unresolved. This CDR3 has 15 amino acids. V lost 5 bases and J lost 1, with 11 bases in between. Germline lookup yields CDR1 SGHAT and CDR2 FQNNGV. The CDR3 region is CASSPAGRTNEKLFF. CDR3 nucleotides: TGTGCCAGCAGCCCGGCGGGGAGAACTAATGAAAAACTGTTTTTT.

This rearrangement joins TRBV2 to TRBJ1-2, with D possibly matching TRBD1 (6 bases). Trimming removed 3 bases from V and 0 bases from J, with 8 bases in between. The CDR3 runs 14 residues. Germline CDR1 reads SNHLY; CDR2 reads FYNNEI. CDR3 sequence reads: CASSDTGTNYGYTF. The CDR3 DNA reads as TGTGCCAGCAGTGATACAGGGACTAACTATGGCTACACCTTC.

In its sample, this clone was seen once. The CDR3 nucleotides are TGTGCCAGCAGTTCTCGACAGGGGACAGGGGCCAACGTCCTGACTTTC. This sequence encodes CASSSRQGTGANVLTF. The chain combines TRBV28 with TRBJ2-6, with 8 positions matching TRBD1. In germline, CDR1 is MDHEN, CDR2 SYDVKM. Germline trimming cut 4 bases from V and 4 bases from J; bases unmatched to any gene: 6. This CDR3 has 16 residues.

The rearrangement links TRBV6-6 to TRBJ2-3; 9 nucleotides match TRBD2. Germline loops: CDR1 MNHNY, CDR2 SVGAGI (reference sequence). V trimming: 6 bases; J trimming: 6 bases; junction bases outside the gene matches: 10. The CDR3 covers 15 residues. The CDR3 region is CASRRRAGGADTQYF. The CDR3 nucleotides are TGTGCCAGCAGACGGCGGGCGGGAGGGGCGGATACGCAGTATTTT.

The rearrangement joins TRBV29-1 to TRBJ1-4; no definite D call. In germline, CDR1 is SQVTM, CDR2 ANQGSEA. Deletions cut 6 bases from V and 8 bases from J, with 10 bases between. The CDR3 covers 11 residues. As DNA, the CDR3 is TGCAGCGTCCAAAGTGGCGAAAAACTGTTTTTT. This sequence encodes CSVQSGEKLFF.

V is TRBV15 and J is TRBJ1-1; D might be TRBD1 (6 bases). The CDR3 is 15 amino acids. The V gene lost 0 bases and the J gene lost 4 bases, with 12 bases spanning the gap. Germline-derived CDR1 and CDR2 are LNHNV and YYDKDF (reference sequence). The CDR3 loop is CATSRDMGASTEAFF. The CDR3 DNA is TGTGCCACCAGCAGAGATATGGGGGCTAGCACTGAAGCTTTCTTT.

The chain is built from TRBV11-2 and TRBJ1-1; 9 bases are a match to TRBD1. This CDR3 spans 14 amino acids. J gave up 5 bases and V 5 bases, and 6 bases lay outside the gene matches. Looked up from germline, CDR1 is SGHAT and CDR2 is FQNNGV. CDR3 coding DNA: TGTGCCAGCAGCGGACAGGGGAGGCGAACTGAAGCTTTCTTT. Its translation is CASSGQGRRTEAFF.